The rows below give T cell receptor beta chains drawn from one sample of a study of blood T cell repertoires in COVID-19. The repertoire was sequenced with immunoSEQ multiplex PCR; TCRdb's copy has only in-frame clones and lacks some. The profile shows 150,000 to 200,000 clones, approximately 86% of them singletons. Material for sequencing was peripheral blood. The receptors shown here come from a woman older than 75 with COVID-19, enrolled during active disease. Each CDR3 is given with its conserved first and last residue. A D gene is named only where the DNA matches it firmly.

j_call,d_call,v_call,cdr3_aa,cdr3_nt
TRBJ1-1,.,TRBV27,CATWTVNTEAFF,TGTGCCACCTGGACAGTTAACACTGAAGCTTTCTTT
TRBJ2-1,TRBD2,TRBV28,CASIERPGGVNEQFF,TGTGCCAGCATTGAGCGGCCGGGAGGTGTCAATGAGCAGTTCTTC
TRBJ1-5,.,TRBV6-5,CASSYSSVQPQHF,TGTGCCAGCAGTTACTCCTCGGTTCAGCCCCAGCATTTT
TRBJ2-7,.,TRBV2,CASSEEQGNEQYF,TGTGCCAGCAGTGAGGAACAGGGCAACGAGCAGTACTTC
TRBJ1-6,TRBD1,TRBV7-2,CASSPPGTAYPLHF,TGTGCCAGCAGCCCCCCCGGGACAGCTTATCCCCTCCACTTT
TRBJ2-3,.,TRBV21-1,CASGLGQGDTDTQYF,TGTGCCAGCGGCCTCGGACAGGGTGACACAGATACGCAGTATTTT
TRBJ2-2,.,TRBV2,CASSTGTNTGELFF,TGTGCCAGCTCAACGGGGACGAACACCGGGGAGCTGTTTTTT
TRBJ1-2,.,TRBV4-1,CASSQEPTAHYGYTF,TGCGCCAGCAGCCAAGAGCCGACAGCCCATTATGGCTACACCTTC
TRBJ2-7,.,TRBV5-4,CASSPAGGRYEQYF,TGTGCCAGCAGCCCCGCCGGGGGGCGGTACGAGCAGTACTTC
TRBJ2-1,TRBD2,TRBV18,CASSPPGLAGGNEQFF,TGTGCCAGCTCGCCTCCGGGACTAGCGGGGGGCAATGAGCAGTTCTTC